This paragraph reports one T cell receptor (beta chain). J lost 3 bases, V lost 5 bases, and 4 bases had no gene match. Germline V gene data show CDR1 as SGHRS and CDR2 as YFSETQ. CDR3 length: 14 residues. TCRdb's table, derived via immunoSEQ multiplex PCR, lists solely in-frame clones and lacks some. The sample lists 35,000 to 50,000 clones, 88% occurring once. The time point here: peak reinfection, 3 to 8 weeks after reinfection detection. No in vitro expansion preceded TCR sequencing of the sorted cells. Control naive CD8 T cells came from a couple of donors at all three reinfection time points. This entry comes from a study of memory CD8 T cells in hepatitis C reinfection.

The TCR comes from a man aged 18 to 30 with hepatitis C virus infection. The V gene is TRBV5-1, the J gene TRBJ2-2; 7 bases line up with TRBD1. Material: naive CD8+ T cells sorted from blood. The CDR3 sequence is CASSHRGYTGELFF. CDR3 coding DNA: TGCGCCAGCAGTCACAGGGGCTACACCGGGGAGCTGTTTTTT.